This TCR beta chain originates from a study of shared clonotypes between healthy human individuals. The CDR3 extends over 16 amino acids. Trimming pared 8 bases from V and 2 bases from J, leaving 19 bases between. Germline values: CDR1 MNHNY, CDR2 SVGAGI (reference sequence). TCRdb's copy holds only in-frame clones and misses some; the assay was immunoSEQ multiplex PCR. The sample consists of 2 million to 2.5 million clones, approximately 96% of them appearing once. The sample holds one count of this clone. V is TRBV6-6 and J is TRBJ1-5; D perhaps matches TRBD1 (5 bases). This receptor was obtained from a man aged 18 to 35 in good health. Sample: naive CD4+ T cells sorted from blood. Subset reported: CD45RA+ positively selected. CDR3: CASCSRGGGRNQPQHF. The DNA for the CDR3 is TGTGCCAGCTGCTCCCGCGGGGGAGGGCGCAATCAGCCCCAGCATTTT.